One T cell receptor beta chain is described in this entry. The antigen is not known. Amplification used 60 Vbeta primers and 13 Jbeta primers. Profiling relied on immunoSEQ multiplex PCR, and the TCRdb table lists in-frame clones only, not all of them. The sample records 80,000 or so clones, over 65% being singletons. The V gene's germline CDR1 is WNHNN and CDR2 SYGVQD (reference sequence). Germline trimming cut 8 bases from V and 0 bases from J; bases unmatched to any gene: 9. This CDR3 has 16 residues. The data are from a study of cytomegalovirus exposure and HLA in healthy donors. Study as a whole: Within an early data release were around 80 million unique TCRs drawn from HLA-typed donors. General study findings and limits: Later work found that TCR association rates differed between HLA loci; DRB1 had the most and HLA-C the fewest.

This sequence was found in a man aged 25-40 years in good health and CMV-seropositive. The gene calls are TRBV10-1 and TRBJ2-2; 7 bases are a match to TRBD1. Sequenced: PBMCs. CDR3 nucleotides: TGCGCCAGCTCCCTCGGGACAGCAACGAACACCGGGGAGCTGTTTTTT. Translation: CASSLGTATNTGELFF.